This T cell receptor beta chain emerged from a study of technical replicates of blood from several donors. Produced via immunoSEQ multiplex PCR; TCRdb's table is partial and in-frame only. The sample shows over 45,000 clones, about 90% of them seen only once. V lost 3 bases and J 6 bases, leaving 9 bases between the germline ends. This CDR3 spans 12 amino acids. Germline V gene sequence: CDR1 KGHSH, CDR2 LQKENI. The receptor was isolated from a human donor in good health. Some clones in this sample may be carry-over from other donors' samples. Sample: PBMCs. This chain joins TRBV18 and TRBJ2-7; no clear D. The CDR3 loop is CASSPSLFEQYF. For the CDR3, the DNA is TGTGCCAGCTCACCCAGTCTGTTCGAGCAGTACTTC.